A single sample gave rise to the 14 T cell receptor beta chains below, sequenced in a study of cytomegalovirus exposure and HLA in healthy donors. TCRdb keeps only in-frame clones here, not all; method: immunoSEQ multiplex PCR. In the table there are about 150,000 clones, approximately 90% of which are singletons. The sequenced sample was PBMCs. These receptors came from a man between 18 and 29 years old in good health and CMV-seronegative.

This clone appeared a few times. The CDR3 is CATSGGGLQSSYNEQFF. For the CDR3, the DNA is TGTGCCACCAGCGGAGGAGGACTACAGAGCTCCTACAATGAGCAGTTCTTC. J is TRBJ2-1 and V is TRBV15; weak D call: TRBD2 (6 bases). Trimming shortened V by 5 bases and J by 0 bases, and 17 bases separated the two germline ends. The germline V gene has CDR1 LNHNV and CDR2 YYDKDF (reference sequence). The CDR3 has 17 amino acids.

The chain carries TRBV9 and TRBJ2-1, with 7 bases fitting TRBD1. After removal of 3 bases from V and 6 bases from J, the junction contained 9 bases not matched to a gene. The germline CDR1 and CDR2 sequences are SGDLS and YYNGEE. The CDR3 runs to 15 residues. The CDR3 is CASSAPTGPVNEQFF. The CDR3 bases are TGTGCCAGCAGCGCCCCGACAGGGCCAGTCAATGAGCAGTTCTTC.

This rearrangement joins TRBV2 to TRBJ2-7; no clear D gene. V was clipped by 5 bases and J by 3 bases, with 8 bases between them. The CDR3 is 12 residues long. From germline, CDR1 is SNHLY and CDR2 FYNNEI. The CDR3: CASSMDHYEQYV. The CDR3 nucleotides are TGTGCCAGCAGTATGGATCACTACGAGCAGTACGTC.

CDR3 nucleotides: TGCAGCGTCAACCACGGGACAGGGAACGGGCAGTATTTT. It translates to CSVNHGTGNGQYF. The J gene is TRBJ2-3, the V gene TRBV29-1; 9 nucleotides match TRBD1. Germline values: CDR1 SQVTM, CDR2 ANQGSEA. The CDR3 loop spans 13 amino acids. V was clipped by 6 bases and J by 11 bases; unmatched bases: 12.

The chain couples TRBV29-1 to TRBJ2-1, with 8 positions matching TRBD2. The V gene's germline CDR1 is SQVTM and CDR2 ANQGSEA. V lost 5 bases, J lost 3 bases, and 12 bases stayed unmatched. The CDR3 runs to 16 residues. The CDR3 sequence is CSVHSSGGTHYNEQFF. CDR3 coding DNA: TGCAGCGTTCACTCGAGCGGGGGCACCCACTACAATGAGCAGTTCTTC.

The V and J genes are TRBV9 and TRBJ2-3, with D possibly matching TRBD2 (5 bases). The CDR3 has 12 amino acids. The germline V gene encodes CDR1 SGDLS and CDR2 YYNGEE. Trimming left V 4 bases short and J 9 bases short, with 12 bases between. The CDR3 sequence is CASSPPGYTQYF. CDR3 DNA sequence: TGTGCCAGCAGCCCACCGGGGTACACGCAGTATTTT.

The chain couples TRBV11-3 to TRBJ1-1; D may be TRBD1 (6 bases). Germline CDR1 and CDR2: SGHNT and YENEEA. The CDR3 covers 11 residues. V shed 6 bases and J shed 8 bases, with 10 bases lying between them. The CDR3 DNA is TGTGCCAGCAGGATGGGGACAGAAGCTTTCTTT. Translated: CASRMGTEAFF.

The V and J genes are TRBV19 and TRBJ2-3; 10 positions match TRBD2. J lost 2 bases, V lost 3 bases, and 5 bases had no gene match. The CDR3 sequence is 16 residues long. CDR1 and CDR2 from the germline V gene are LNHDA and SQIVND (reference sequence). The CDR3 sequence is CASSIRLAGLTDTQYF. The CDR3 DNA follows: TGTGCCAGTAGTATTAGACTAGCGGGCCTCACAGATACGCAGTATTTT.

The V and J genes are TRBV6-5 and TRBJ2-5; 9 nucleotides align to TRBD1. Germline V gene data show CDR1 as MNHEY and CDR2 as SVGAGI. This CDR3 spans 16 amino acids. V gave up 0 bases and J gave up 2 bases; unmatched junction bases: 4. This CDR3 is CASSYSTGQGQETQYF. The CDR3 DNA sequence: TGTGCCAGCAGTTACTCGACGGGACAGGGACAAGAGACCCAGTACTTC.

The gene calls are TRBV4-1 and TRBJ2-2; 7 nucleotides agree with TRBD2. With V trimmed by 4 bases and J by 7 bases, 12 bases remained unmatched. The germline gives CDR1 MGHRA, CDR2 YSYEKL. This CDR3 contains 16 residues. The CDR3 sequence is CASSPTPGGHVGELFF. The CDR3 DNA is TGCGCCAGCAGCCCAACACCGGGAGGCCACGTCGGGGAGCTGTTTTTT.

The V call is TRBV9, the J call TRBJ2-7; 8 bases align to TRBD1. CDR1 and CDR2 (germline): SGDLS, YYNGEE. This CDR3 is 20 amino acids long. V was clipped by 0 bases and J by 2 bases; unmatched bases: 19. CDR3 protein: CASSVEGGDRGVLRTYEQYV. The DNA for the CDR3 is TGTGCCAGCAGCGTAGAGGGGGGAGACAGGGGAGTTTTAAGAACCTACGAGCAGTACGTC.

This clone was seen only a few times. The chain couples TRBV7-6 to TRBJ2-2; tentatively, D is TRBD2 (6 bases). The germline gives CDR1 SGHVS, CDR2 FNYEAQ. This CDR3 contains 14 residues. Deletions cut 4 bases from V and 2 bases from J, with 8 bases between. CDR3 amino acids: CASSSGTNTGELFF. CDR3 in DNA: TGTGCCAGCAGCTCCGGGACTAACACCGGGGAGCTGTTTTTT.

This rearrangement joins TRBV7-2 to TRBJ1-2; tentative D call: TRBD1 (6 bases). The CDR3 loop spans 14 amino acids. Germline V gene lookup returns CDR1 SGHTA and CDR2 FQGNSA. The germline V and J ends were trimmed by 5 bases and 2 bases, with 12 bases remaining between them. CDR3 protein: CASSRQETNYGYTF. The CDR3 nucleotides are TGTGCCAGCAGCCGACAGGAGACGAACTATGGCTACACCTTC. The full variable domain, in which reference TRBV7-2 and TRBJ1-2 provide the parts outside the CDR3, is GAGVSQSPSNKVTEKGKDVELRCDPISGHTALYWYRQSLGQGLEFLIYFQGNSAPDKSGLPSDRFSAERTGGSVSTLTIQRTQQEDSAVYLCASSRQETNYGYTFGSGTRLTVV.

J is TRBJ2-2 and V is TRBV27, with TRBD1 as a possible D gene (6 bases). The CDR3 loop spans 15 amino acids. V was cut by 3 bases and J by 1 base, with 9 bases left in between. The germline V gene encodes CDR1 MNHEY and CDR2 SMNVEV (reference sequence). The CDR3 reads CASSLDRLNTGELFF. The CDR3 nucleotides read TGTGCCAGCAGTTTGGACAGATTGAACACCGGGGAGCTGTTTTTT.